One and the same sample provided the 6 T cell receptor beta chains below, sequenced in a study of shared clonotypes between healthy human individuals. Profiled with immunoSEQ multiplex PCR; TCRdb holds only in-frame clones, not every one. The data show 950,000 to 1,200,000 clones, with approximately 80% seen just once and approximately 0.95% held by the top ten. Sequencing input: memory CD4+ T cells from PBMCs. Subset: CD45RA-negative fraction. The origin of the receptors is a man aged 18 to 35 in good health. Some clones in this sample may be carry-over from other donors' samples.

This clone appeared a single time. This chain uses TRBV14 with TRBJ2-3; 9 bases line up with TRBD2. The CDR3 loop spans 17 amino acids. CDR1 SGHDN and CDR2 FVKESK come from the germline V gene. With V trimmed by 0 bases and J by 0 bases, 4 bases remained unmatched. Here the CDR3 reads CASSQEAGGPSTDTQYF. As DNA, the CDR3 is TGTGCCAGCAGCCAAGAAGCGGGAGGACCTAGCACAGATACGCAGTATTTT.

The V and J genes are TRBV10-1 and TRBJ2-2; 7 bases agree with TRBD2. The V and J ends lost 4 bases and 7 bases, in that order; junction bases with no gene match: 6. CDR3 length: 14 amino acids. Germline assignment: CDR1 WNHNN and CDR2 SYGVQD (reference sequence). Here the CDR3 DNA reads TGCGCCAGCAGTGCGGCGGGAGAGGACGGGGAGCTGTTTTTT. Amino acid sequence: CASSAAGEDGELFF.

This chain connects TRBV10-2 to TRBJ1-2; 9 bases are shared with TRBD1. The CDR3 runs 13 residues. Germline V gene data show CDR1 as WSHSY and CDR2 as SAAADI. Germline trimming cut 3 bases from V and 9 bases from J; bases unmatched to any gene: 5. The CDR3 DNA is TGCGCCAGCAGTGAAGGGACAGGGAGGAGCTACACCTTC. As protein: CASSEGTGRSYTF.

The chain has TRBV30 and TRBJ2-3; D ambiguous. Trimming shortened V by 3 bases and J by 4 bases, and 14 bases separated the two germline ends. The length of the CDR3 is 14 residues. Looked up from germline, CDR1 is GTSNPN and CDR2 is SVGIG (reference sequence). The DNA of the CDR3 is TGTGCCTGGAGAATTTGGGGTTTCGCAGATACGCAGTATTTT. Its protein is CAWRIWGFADTQYF.

The chain recombines TRBV11-2 with TRBJ2-1, with 7 bases lining up with TRBD1. The V gene end was trimmed by 1 base and the J gene end by 8 bases; junction bases not matched to a gene: 11. CDR3 length equals 16 residues. Germline CDR1 SGHAT, CDR2 FQNNGV. CDR3 bases: TGTGCCAGCAGCTTAGTGGGCACAGGGGTGTTCGATGAGCAGTTCTTC. This sequence encodes CASSLVGTGVFDEQFF.

This sequence joins TRBV23-1 and TRBJ2-6; D unclear. Being an ORF, TRBV23-1 has a function that is uncertain. CDR3 length: 14 residues. V was pared by 4 bases and J by 1 base, with 5 bases between. CDR3 sequence reads: CASSLGSGANVLTF. As DNA, the CDR3 is TGCGCCAGCAGTCTGGGATCTGGGGCCAACGTCCTGACTTTC.